A single sample gave rise to the 27 T cell receptor beta chains below, sequenced in a study of T cell changes during pregnancy in multiple sclerosis. The method was immunoSEQ multiplex PCR; TCRdb's version includes in-frame clones alone and lacks a portion of them. The sample contains roughly 38,000 clones, more than 75% of which appear only once. The sample in question was CD8+ T cells from peripheral blood mononuclear cells, obtained in the third trimester of pregnancy. The receptor set was obtained from a female donor with multiple sclerosis, enrolled in a pregnancy study.

This clone came up once. The chain joins TRBV2 to TRBJ2-3; TRBD1 aligns across 8 bases. Germline assignment: CDR1 SNHLY and CDR2 FYNNEI. The CDR3 totals 14 residues. J lost 0 bases, V lost 11 bases, and 7 bases had no gene match. CDR3 loop: CAGSTGVSTDTQYF. The CDR3 coding sequence is TGTGCCGGATCGACAGGGGTGAGCACAGATACGCAGTATTTT.

The gene calls are TRBV6-4 and TRBJ2-3, with 9 nucleotides matching TRBD2. J lost 3 bases, V lost 9 bases, and 7 bases had no gene match. Germline V gives CDR1 MRHNA, CDR2 SNTAGT. The CDR3 has 14 residues. This CDR3 reads CASGAGGETDTQYF. CDR3 sequence (DNA): TGTGCCAGTGGAGCGGGGGGCGAGACAGATACGCAGTATTTT.

The chain uses TRBV7-9 and TRBJ1-1; D ambiguous. Looked up from germline, CDR1 is SEHNR and CDR2 is FQNEAQ (reference sequence). This CDR3 has 13 residues. V was clipped by 3 bases and J by 1 base, with 6 bases between them. The CDR3 region is CASSFTWNTEAFF. The CDR3 nucleotides read TGTGCCAGCAGCTTTACTTGGAACACTGAAGCTTTCTTT.

V is TRBV6-1 and J is TRBJ2-5; possible D gene TRBD2, 7 bases. The ends were cut back, 0 bases at V and 5 bases at J, with 13 bases in the middle. Looked up from germline, CDR1 is MNHNS and CDR2 is SASEGT. This CDR3 spans 15 amino acids. The CDR3 DNA is TGTGCCAGCAGTGAAGCGGGGGGGCCGGCGGAGACCCAGTACTTC. Amino acids: CASSEAGGPAETQYF.

DNA for the CDR3: TGTGCCAGCAGCCCGCCGGGGGGCATCTATGAGCAGTTCTTC. Its translation: CASSPPGGIYEQFF. The chain carries TRBV7-2 and TRBJ2-1; D may be TRBD2 (7 bases). Germline V lookup: CDR1 SGHTA, CDR2 FQGNSA. Between the trimmed V and J ends, which lost 5 bases and 8 bases, there was a span of 16 bases. The CDR3 totals 14 residues. The full variable domain, its missing parts supplied by reference TRBV7-2 and TRBJ2-1, is GAGVSQSPSNKVTEKGKDVELRCDPISGHTALYWYRQSLGQGLEFLIYFQGNSAPDKSGLPSDRFSAERTGGSVSTLTIQRTQQEDSAVYLCASSPPGGIYEQFFGPGTRLTVL.

This clone was recorded only once. The genes are TRBV7-6 and TRBJ2-7; TRBD1 matches 10 bases. This CDR3 contains 15 residues. With 3 bases clipped from V and 0 bases from J, the junction kept 2 bases outside the gene matches. The germline V gene encodes CDR1 SGHVS and CDR2 FNYEAQ. The CDR3 coding sequence is TGTGCCAGCAGCTTCGGGACAGGGGTCTCCTACGAGCAGTACTTC. Translation: CASSFGTGVSYEQYF.

This clone has a single count. The V gene is TRBV28, the J gene TRBJ2-5; TRBD2 aligns across 9 bases. This CDR3 has 12 amino acids. V lost 11 bases and J lost 5; bases outside the gene matches: 6. Germline assignment: CDR1 MDHEN and CDR2 SYDVKM. CDR3 residues: CAGSAGGETQYF. The CDR3 DNA follows: TGTGCCGGATCAGCGGGGGGTGAGACCCAGTACTTC.

This clone is medium-sized. A read error may explain this, as a much larger clone is one base away. Other nucleotide sequences in the sample specify the same CDR3. The rearrangement links TRBV14 to TRBJ1-2; D is possibly TRBD1 (5 bases). CDR1 is SGHDN, CDR2 FVKESK, per germline. This CDR3 has 13 amino acids. V was trimmed by 1 base and J by 2 bases, leaving 5 bases between them. The chain's CDR3 is CASSQGQNYGYTF. The CDR3 bases are TGTGCCAGCAGCCAAGGACAGAACTATGGCTACACCTTC. Variable domain in full (rest from reference TRBV14 and TRBJ1-2): EAGVTQFPSHSVIEKGQTVTLRCDPISGHDNLYWYRRVMGKEIKFLLHFVKESKQDESGMPNNRFLAERTGGTYSTLKVQPAELEDSGVYFCASSQGQNYGYTFGSGTRLTVV.

This clone was counted a single time. The chain is built from TRBV11-3 and TRBJ1-2; no clear D. Trimming took off 1 base at V and 4 bases at J, with 13 bases between the two ends. The CDR3 is made up of 15 amino acids. Germline V CDR1 and CDR2: SGHNT, YENEEA. CDR3 sequence: CASSLGTRVSYGYTF. The CDR3 DNA follows: TGTGCCAGCAGCTTAGGTACGAGGGTTTCCTATGGCTACACCTTC.

The chain couples TRBV2 to TRBJ2-1; D gene uncertain. This CDR3 contains 15 residues. Germline CDR1 reads SNHLY; CDR2 reads FYNNEI. The V end lost 4 bases, the J end lost 2 bases, and 12 bases lay between the germline ends. Here the CDR3 DNA reads TGTGCCAGCAGTGTTAGTGGCGGTGCCTACAATGAGCAGTTCTTC. Translation gives CASSVSGGAYNEQFF.

The chain employs TRBV10-3 and TRBJ2-1, with 10 bases that match TRBD2. Germline V CDR1 and CDR2: ENHRY, SYGVKD. Losses at the gene ends were 6 bases for V and 4 bases for J; bases not matched to a gene: 9. There are 16 residues in the CDR3. The CDR3 DNA sequence: TGTGCCATCAGCCCAGCGTTAGCGGGGGGATACAATGAGCAGTTCTTC. This sequence encodes CAISPALAGGYNEQFF.

This chain uses TRBV6-1 with TRBJ2-5, with D possibly matching TRBD1 (6 bases). The V gene lost 3 bases and the J gene lost 6 bases, with 11 bases spanning the gap. The CDR3 has 13 residues. The germline CDR1 and CDR2 sequences are MNHNS and SASEGT. In DNA form, the CDR3 reads TGTGCCAGCAGTGATTGGCAGGGGCAGACCCAGTACTTC. Its translation: CASSDWQGQTQYF.

The rearrangement joins TRBV27 to TRBJ1-2, with TRBD1 matching 7 bases. The V gene end was trimmed by 5 bases and the J gene end by 5 bases; junction bases not matched to a gene: 14. CDR1 is MNHEY and CDR2 is SMNVEV in the germline V gene (reference sequence). CDR3 length: 16 amino acids. CDR3 nucleotide sequence: TGTGCCAGCAGTCCTTCGACAGGGACGGGTCCTTATGGCTACACCTTC. Amino acids: CASSPSTGTGPYGYTF.

The V and J genes are TRBV5-6 and TRBJ1-2, with 11 bases aligning to TRBD1. The CDR3 length is 15 residues. Per germline, CDR1 SGHDT and CDR2 YYEEEE. With 4 bases clipped from V and 6 bases from J, the junction kept 8 bases outside the gene matches. CDR3 coding DNA: TGTGCCAGCAGCGGTGGGACAGGGGGGTTCCATGGCTACACCTTC. This sequence encodes CASSGGTGGFHGYTF.

This chain links TRBV6-6 with TRBJ2-7, with D perhaps matching TRBD1 (6 bases). V lost 0 bases and J 2 bases, leaving 8 bases between the germline ends. Germline loops: CDR1 MNHNY, CDR2 SVGAGI (reference sequence). CDR3 length: 14 amino acids. The CDR3 nucleotides read TGTGCCAGCAGTTACTCGTGGACAGCCTACGAGCAGTACTTC. Amino acid sequence: CASSYSWTAYEQYF.

This rearrangement joins TRBV10-3 to TRBJ1-2; D gene unclear. Germline V lookup: CDR1 ENHRY, CDR2 SYGVKD. Trimming took 4 bases from V and 4 from J, leaving 13 bases between them. CDR3 length equals 14 residues. Here the CDR3 DNA reads TGTGCCATCAGTGGTCAGAATCGCGGCTATGGCTACACCTTC. As protein: CAISGQNRGYGYTF.

The chain carries TRBV11-3 and TRBJ2-1; unclear D gene. Deletions cut 1 base from V and 1 base from J, with 11 bases between. There are 16 residues in the CDR3. Germline-derived CDR1 and CDR2 are SGHNT and YENEEA. CDR3 DNA sequence: TGTGCCAGCAGCTTAGGAGGTTCGGCGTCCTACAATGAGCAGTTCTTC. The encoded protein is CASSLGGSASYNEQFF.

This rearrangement joins TRBV5-6 to TRBJ2-7; the match to TRBD2 covers 12 bases. This CDR3 has 16 residues. Looked up from germline, CDR1 is SGHDT and CDR2 is YYEEEE. Trimming took 1 base from V and 4 from J; bases not matched to a gene: 6. CDR3 coding DNA: TGTGCCAGCAGCTTGCTAGCGGGGGGGCTTCAGTACGAGCAGTACTTC. Encoded protein: CASSLLAGGLQYEQYF.

In nucleotides, the CDR3 is TGTGCCACGCACAGGGGGCCAGGGGAGCTGTTTTTT. Its translation: CATHRGPGELFF. The V call is TRBV7-9, the J call TRBJ2-2; TRBD1 aligns across 9 bases. This CDR3 has 12 amino acids. V dropped 10 bases and J dropped 8; count of bases not matched to a gene: 5. Per the germline V gene, CDR1 is SEHNR and CDR2 is FQNEAQ (reference sequence).

V usage is TRBV11-2 and J usage is TRBJ2-5; D possibly corresponds to TRBD1 (6 bases). This CDR3 region has 13 residues. Germline CDR1 reads SGHAT; CDR2 reads FQNNGV. V lost 3 bases, J lost 3 bases, and 8 bases lay in between. The CDR3, as DNA: TGTGCCAGCAGCTTGGACAGCGAAGAGACCCAGTACTTC. This codes for CASSLDSEETQYF.

The rearrangement links TRBV6-1 to TRBJ2-3, with 8 nucleotides matching TRBD1. After removal of 11 bases from V and 2 bases from J, the junction contained 9 bases not matched to a gene. The V gene's germline CDR1 is MNHNS and CDR2 SASEGT. There are 14 residues in the CDR3. The CDR3 DNA is TGTGCCTCCTCGCAGGGGGCCGACACAGATACGCAGTATTTT. Translated: CASSQGADTDTQYF.

The rearrangement uses TRBV27 and TRBJ1-1; the D is unclear. The CDR3 is made up of 14 amino acids. Trimming shortened V by 4 bases and J by 0 bases, and 9 bases separated the two germline ends. Germline V gene sequence: CDR1 MNHEY, CDR2 SMNVEV (reference sequence). The CDR3 here is CASSSQRLNTEAFF. CDR3 bases: TGTGCCAGCAGTTCCCAACGGTTGAACACTGAAGCTTTCTTT.

V usage is TRBV9 and J usage is TRBJ1-2; D is unclear. V lost 5 bases to trimming and J lost 7 bases, with 21 bases between them. The CDR3 is 15 amino acids. Germline CDR1 and CDR2: SGDLS and YYNGEE. The CDR3 is CASSLAGISSLGYTF. The CDR3 DNA reads as TGTGCCAGCAGTTTGGCGGGGATCTCCTCGCTTGGCTACACCTTC.

The J gene is TRBJ1-1, the V gene TRBV13; D remains ambiguous. The CDR3 has 14 residues. Trimming removed 0 bases at V and 3 bases at J, with 8 bases between. Germline V gene data show CDR1 as PRHDT and CDR2 as FYEKMQ (reference sequence). The CDR3 spells CASSLGSGYTEAFF. The CDR3 nucleotides read TGTGCCAGCAGCTTAGGCAGTGGTTACACTGAAGCTTTCTTT. The variable domain in full, completed from reference TRBV13 and TRBJ1-1, reads AAGVIQSPRHLIKEKRETATLKCYPIPRHDTVYWYQQGPGQDPQFLISFYEKMQSDKGSIPDRFSAQQFSDYHSELNMSSLELGDSALYFCASSLGSGYTEAFFGQGTRLTVV.

The chain couples TRBV19 to TRBJ2-2; TRBD1 aligns across 7 bases. Germline V gene lookup returns CDR1 LNHDA and CDR2 SQIVND (reference sequence). The CDR3 length is 15 residues. V lost 10 bases, J lost 5 bases, and 13 bases stayed unmatched. The CDR3 sequence: CATNDPPGGTGELFF. In nucleotides, the CDR3 is TGTGCCACCAACGATCCGCCAGGGGGTACCGGGGAGCTGTTTTTT.

The J gene is TRBJ2-5, the V gene TRBV28; 13 bases align to TRBD2. Germline CDR1 and CDR2: MDHEN and SYDVKM. The CDR3 runs 15 residues. With V trimmed by 3 bases and J by 5 bases, 3 bases remained unmatched. This CDR3 is CASSFTSGGAETQYF. The CDR3 region has the DNA TGTGCCAGCAGTTTTACTAGCGGGGGGGCGGAGACCCAGTACTTC.

V gene TRBV15 combines with J gene TRBJ2-7; 9 bases map to TRBD1. This CDR3 has 17 residues. Germline assignment: CDR1 LNHNV and CDR2 YYDKDF (reference sequence). Losses at the gene ends were 1 base for V and 3 bases for J; bases not matched to a gene: 10. The CDR3 coding sequence is TGTGCCACCAGCAGAGTCGGAGGGGGACAGGGCTACTACGAGCAGTACTTC. Encoded protein: CATSRVGGGQGYYEQYF.